The rows below give T cell receptor beta chains drawn from one sample of a study of blood T cell repertoires in COVID-19. Profiled with immunoSEQ multiplex PCR; TCRdb holds only in-frame clones, not every one. This sample has approximately 250,000 clones; over 70% occur once, and the top ten carry about 3.1%. Sequenced material: PBMCs or T cells enriched from blood (not recorded which). These receptors were taken from a woman aged 40-49 years who had been exposed to COVID-19. Each CDR3 is given with its conserved first and last residue. D genes are given only for firm matches. For some rows the clone size is stated as once, few or many, or as a class when expanded; others skip it.

D	V	J	size	CDR3	DNA
NA	TRBV6-5	TRBJ1-1	NA	CASSSVAHEAFF	TGTGCCAGCAGTTCCGTAGCTCATGAAGCTTTCTTT
NA	TRBV27	TRBJ2-2	NA	CASSFVGLNTGELFF	TGTGCCAGCAGTTTTGTGGGCCTTAACACCGGGGAGCTGTTTTTT
NA	TRBV2	TRBJ1-4	NA	CASGGETATNEKLFF	TGTGCCAGCGGGGGCGAGACAGCAACTAATGAAAAACTGTTTTTT
TRBD1	TRBV6-1	TRBJ1-1	once	CASSARVGTGVGYDEAFF	TGTGCCAGCAGTGCAAGGGTGGGGACAGGGGTAGGTTATGATGAAGCTTTCTTT
NA	TRBV29-1	TRBJ1-1	NA	CSVEGRLNTEAFF	TGCAGCGTTGAAGGCAGATTGAACACTGAAGCTTTCTTT
NA	TRBV30	TRBJ2-7	NA	CAWSPTIYEQYF	TGTGCCTGGAGTCCCACAATCTACGAGCAGTACTTC
NA	TRBV24-1	TRBJ1-5	NA	CATSEGLTQHF	TGTGCCACCAGTGAGGGGCTGACCCAGCATTTT
NA	TRBV4-2	TRBJ2-2	NA	CASSQELPGSSGELFF	TGTGCCAGCAGCCAAGAATTGCCAGGGTCGTCCGGGGAGCTGTTTTTT
TRBD1	TRBV5-1	TRBJ2-1	NA	CASSEPGGEQFF	TGTGCCAGCAGTGAACCAGGGGGCGAGCAGTTCTTC
NA	TRBV4-3	TRBJ1-1	few	CASSQDPQGNTEAFF	TGCGCCAGCAGCCAAGATCCGCAGGGAAACACTGAAGCTTTCTTT
NA	TRBV6-5	TRBJ1-1	NA	CASSYRGQINTEAFF	TGTGCCAGCAGTTACCGTGGACAGATCAACACTGAAGCTTTCTTT
NA	TRBV2	TRBJ2-1	NA	CASTIQDSGNEQFF	TGTGCCAGCACTATACAGGACAGCGGCAATGAGCAGTTCTTC
NA	TRBV19	TRBJ1-4	NA	CASSRRLQPLLEKLFF	TGTGCCAGTAGTAGGCGGTTACAACCGCTCTTGGAAAAACTGTTTTTT
TRBD1	TRBV6-5	TRBJ1-4	NA	CASSHGTVPNEKLFF	TGTGCCAGCAGTCATGGGACAGTTCCAAATGAAAAACTGTTTTTT
NA	TRBV1	TRBJ1-1	NA	CTSSHDRGYSEAFF	TGCACCAGCAGCCACGACAGGGGGTATTCTGAAGCTTTCTTT
NA	TRBV12-3/TRBV12-4	TRBJ2-5	NA	CASSLESGETQYF	TGTGCCAGCAGTTTAGAGTCCGGGGAGACCCAGTACTTC
TRBD1	TRBV11-1	TRBJ1-1	NA	CASSYPGQEITEAFF	TGTGCCAGCAGCTACCCAGGACAGGAGATCACTGAAGCTTTCTTT
NA	TRBV3-1/TRBV3-2	TRBJ1-3	few	CASSPGGPSSGNTIYF	TGTGCCAGCAGCCCCGGAGGACCCTCCTCTGGAAACACCATATATTTT
NA	TRBV27	TRBJ1-5	NA	CASSLSGRGNQPQHF	TGTGCCAGCAGTTTATCAGGGAGGGGCAATCAGCCCCAGCATTTT
TRBD1	TRBV18	TRBJ1-2	NA	CASSPSFLGQGGGGYTF	TGTGCCAGCTCACCATCGTTCTTAGGACAGGGAGGAGGTGGCTACACCTTC
TRBD2	TRBV11-3	TRBJ2-5	NA	CASSHTAGPQETQYF	TGTGCCAGCAGCCACACAGCGGGGCCCCAAGAGACCCAGTACTTC
NA	TRBV28	TRBJ1-2	NA	CASRSAASDKYGYTF	TGTGCCAGCAGATCGGCAGCTAGCGACAAATATGGCTACACCTTC
NA	TRBV4-2	TRBJ1-3	once	CASSQEGNRAGNTIYF	TGTGCCAGCAGCCAAGAGGGGAACAGGGCAGGAAACACCATATATTTT